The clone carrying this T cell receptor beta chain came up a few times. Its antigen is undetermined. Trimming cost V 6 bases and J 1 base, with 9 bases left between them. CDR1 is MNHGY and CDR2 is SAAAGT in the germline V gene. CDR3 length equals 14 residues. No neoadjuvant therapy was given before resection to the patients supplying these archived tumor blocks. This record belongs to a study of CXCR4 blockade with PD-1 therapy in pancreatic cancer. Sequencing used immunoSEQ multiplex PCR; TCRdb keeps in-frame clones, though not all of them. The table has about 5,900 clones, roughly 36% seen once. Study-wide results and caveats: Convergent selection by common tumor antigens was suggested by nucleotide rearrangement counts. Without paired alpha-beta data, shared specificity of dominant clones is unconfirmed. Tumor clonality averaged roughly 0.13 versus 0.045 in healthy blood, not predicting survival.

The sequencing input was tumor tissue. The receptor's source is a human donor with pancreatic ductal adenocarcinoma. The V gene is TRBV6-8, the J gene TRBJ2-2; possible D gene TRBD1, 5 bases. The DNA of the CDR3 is TGTGCCAGCAGAGGGGCAGAGAACACCGGGGAGCTGTTTTTT. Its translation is CASRGAENTGELFF.